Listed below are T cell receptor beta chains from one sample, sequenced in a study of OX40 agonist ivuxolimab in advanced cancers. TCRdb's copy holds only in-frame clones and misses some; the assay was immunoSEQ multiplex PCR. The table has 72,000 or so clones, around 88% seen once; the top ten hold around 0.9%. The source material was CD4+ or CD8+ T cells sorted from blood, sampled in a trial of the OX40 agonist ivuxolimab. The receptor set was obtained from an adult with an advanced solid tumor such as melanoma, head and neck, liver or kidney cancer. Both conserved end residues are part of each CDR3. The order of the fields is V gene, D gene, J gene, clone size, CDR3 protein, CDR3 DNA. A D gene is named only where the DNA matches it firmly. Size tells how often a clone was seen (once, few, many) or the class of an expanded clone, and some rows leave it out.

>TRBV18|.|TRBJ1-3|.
CASSPPRRELGNTIYF
TGTGCCAGCTCACCTCCACGCAGGGAGCTTGGAAACACCATATATTTT
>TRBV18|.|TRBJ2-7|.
CASSPLEGNTYEQYF
TGTGCCAGCTCACCACTCGAAGGAAATACCTACGAGCAGTACTTC
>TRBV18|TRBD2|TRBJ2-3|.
CASSPPWSERGGADTQYF
TGTGCCAGCTCACCCCCCTGGTCGGAGCGGGGGGGCGCGGATACGCAGTATTTT
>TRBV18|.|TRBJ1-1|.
CASSGTTLEAFF
TGTGCCAGCTCGGGGACCACCCTTGAAGCTTTCTTT
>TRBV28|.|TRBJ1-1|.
CASSYGTSNTEAFF
TGTGCCAGCAGTTACGGGACATCGAACACTGAAGCTTTCTTT
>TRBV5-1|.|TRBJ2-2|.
CASSLGQDPTNTGELFF
TGCGCCAGCAGCTTGGGACAAGACCCAACGAACACCGGGGAGCTGTTTTTT
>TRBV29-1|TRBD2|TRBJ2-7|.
CSVSPGLELEQYF
TGCAGCGTTTCCCCGGGACTAGAACTCGAGCAGTACTTC
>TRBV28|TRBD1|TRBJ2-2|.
CASSPYQGAETNTGELFF
TGTGCCAGCAGTCCTTACCAGGGGGCAGAGACGAACACCGGGGAGCTGTTTTTT
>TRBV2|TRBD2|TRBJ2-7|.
CASRTAGAYEQYF
TGTGCCAGCAGGACGGCGGGGGCCTACGAGCAGTACTTC
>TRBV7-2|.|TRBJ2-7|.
CASSPPPHGEQYF
TGTGCCAGCAGCCCCCCCCCACATGGCGAGCAGTACTTC
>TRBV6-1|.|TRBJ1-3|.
CASSEGPGRGNTIYF
TGTGCCAGCAGTGAAGGTCCAGGGAGGGGAAACACCATATATTTT
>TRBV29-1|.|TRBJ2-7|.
CSVVSSSYEQYF
TGCAGCGTTGTGTCGAGCTCCTACGAGCAGTACTTC
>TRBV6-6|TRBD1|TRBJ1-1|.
CASSYALGQGSTEAFF
TGTGCCAGCAGTTACGCACTAGGACAGGGTTCCACTGAAGCTTTCTTT
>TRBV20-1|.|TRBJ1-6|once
CSAREPPLHF
TGCAGTGCTAGAGAACCACCCCTCCACTTT
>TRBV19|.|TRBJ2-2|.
CASSRRGTNTGELFF
TGTGCCAGTAGTCGGAGGGGGACGAACACCGGGGAGCTGTTTTTT
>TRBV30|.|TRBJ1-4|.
CAWSAPGREKLFF
TGTGCCTGGAGTGCGCCCGGTCGTGAAAAACTGTTTTTT